The TCR beta chain under discussion was sequenced for a study of CD8 T cells in Susac syndrome. From blood CD8+ and CD4+ T cells, TCR beta sequences were generated. The study used treatment-naive patients who had stable or active relapsing-remitting disease as multiple sclerosis controls. Through negative isolation, CD4+ and CD8+ T cells were obtained, while TEMRA cells were enriched using FACS. Reverse transcription used about 0.5 to 1 ug RNA and random hexamers. Multiplex PCR with immunoSEQ amplified the TCR beta CDR3 across 54 Vbeta and 13 Jbeta. TCRdb re-called the immunoSEQ multiplex PCR reads with MiXCR, one entry per CDR3 protein. Counted here are some 160,000 distinct CDR3 sequences, around 96% occurring once; the ten biggest clones make up 0.15% to 0.2%. The CDR3 totals 14 residues. The ends were cut back, 5 bases at V and 4 bases at J, with 13 bases in the middle. Germline values: CDR1 SGHAT, CDR2 FQNNGV.

The source material was CD8+ T cells from PBMCs. This receptor was identified in a human donor with multiple sclerosis. This chain uses TRBV11-2 with TRBJ2-3, with D maybe TRBD2 (7 bases). In DNA, the CDR3 is TGTGCCAGCAGCCCCTTGGGGGGGCCAGATACGCAGTATTTT. Translation: CASSPLGGPDTQYF. Together with reference TRBV11-2 and TRBJ2-3, the CDR3 gives the full variable domain: EAGVAQSPRYKIIEKRQSVAFWCNPISGHATLYWYQQILGQGPKLLIQFQNNGVVDDSQLPKDRFSAERLKGVDSTLKIQPAKLEDSAVYLCASSPLGGPDTQYFGPGTRLTVL.